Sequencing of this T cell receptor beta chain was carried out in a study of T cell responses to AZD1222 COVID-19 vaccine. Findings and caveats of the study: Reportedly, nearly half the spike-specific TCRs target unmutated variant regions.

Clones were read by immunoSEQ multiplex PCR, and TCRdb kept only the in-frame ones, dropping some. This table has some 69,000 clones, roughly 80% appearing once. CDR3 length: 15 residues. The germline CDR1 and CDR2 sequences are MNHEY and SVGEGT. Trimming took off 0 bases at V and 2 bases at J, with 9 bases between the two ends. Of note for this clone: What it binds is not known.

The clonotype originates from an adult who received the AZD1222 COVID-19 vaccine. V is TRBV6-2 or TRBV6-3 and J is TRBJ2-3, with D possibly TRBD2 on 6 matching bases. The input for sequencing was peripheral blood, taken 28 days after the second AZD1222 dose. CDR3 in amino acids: CASSYSTGDTDTQYF. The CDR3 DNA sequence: TGTGCCAGCAGTTACTCGACGGGAGACACAGATACGCAGTATTTT.